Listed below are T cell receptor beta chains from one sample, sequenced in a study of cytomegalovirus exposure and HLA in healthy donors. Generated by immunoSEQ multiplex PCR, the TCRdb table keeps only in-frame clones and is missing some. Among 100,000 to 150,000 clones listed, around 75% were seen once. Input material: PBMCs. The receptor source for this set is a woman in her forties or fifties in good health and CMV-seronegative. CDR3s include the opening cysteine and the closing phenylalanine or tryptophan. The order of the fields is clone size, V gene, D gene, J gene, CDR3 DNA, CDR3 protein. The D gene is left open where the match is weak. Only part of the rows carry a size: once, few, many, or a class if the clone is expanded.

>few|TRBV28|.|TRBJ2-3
TGTGCCAGCAGTTGGGCAGACACAGATACGCAGTATTTT
CASSWADTDTQYF
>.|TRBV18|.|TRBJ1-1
TGTGCCAGCTCACCACCCTTGAACACTGAAGCTTTCTTT
CASSPPLNTEAFF
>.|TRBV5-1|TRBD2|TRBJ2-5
TGCGCCAGCAGCTTGGGTGGACTAGCGGGACCTGCCAGAGAGACCCAGTACTTC
CASSLGGLAGPARETQYF
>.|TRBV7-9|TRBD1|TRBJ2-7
TGTGCCAGCAGCTTACAGGGGGTATACGAGCAGTACTTC
CASSLQGVYEQYF
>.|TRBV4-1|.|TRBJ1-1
TGCGCCAGCAGCCGTACGGGGGAGGAAGCTTTCTTT
CASSRTGEEAFF
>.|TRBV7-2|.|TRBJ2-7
TGTGCCAGCAGCTTAAGCAAGAACTCCTACGAGCAGTACTTC
CASSLSKNSYEQYF
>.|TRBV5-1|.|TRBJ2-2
TGCGCCAGCAGCTTTAACACTGGAGGGCAGGTCACCGGGGAGCTGTTTTTT
CASSFNTGGQVTGELFF
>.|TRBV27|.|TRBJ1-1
TGTGCCAGCAAGCGAACACCGAACACTGAAGCTTTCTTT
CASKRTPNTEAFF
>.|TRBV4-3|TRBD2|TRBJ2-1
TGCGCCAGCAGCCAAGGTGCGGGAGTAGTCAAAAACATTCAGTTCTTC
CASSQGAGVVKNIQFF
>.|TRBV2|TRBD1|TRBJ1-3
TGTGCCAGCAGACCCGGGACAGGGGACGAAGGAAACACCATATATTTT
CASRPGTGDEGNTIYF
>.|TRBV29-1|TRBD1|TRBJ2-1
TGCAGCGGCACCGGGACAGGGAGCAATGAGCAGTTCTTC
CSGTGTGSNEQFF
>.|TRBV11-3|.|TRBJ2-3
TGTGCCAGCAGCTTAAACGGTCTCGCAGATACGCAGTATTTT
CASSLNGLADTQYF
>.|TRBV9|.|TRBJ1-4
TGTGCCAGCAGCGGGAGACAGTCTGGGAAAAAACTGTTTTTT
CASSGRQSGKKLFF
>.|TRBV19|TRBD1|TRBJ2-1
TGTGCCAGTAGTAGGGGGACAGGGAATGAGCAGTTCTTC
CASSRGTGNEQFF
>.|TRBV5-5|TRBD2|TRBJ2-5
TGTGCCAGCTCTGCCGGGGGGAACCAAGAGACCCAGTACTTC
CASSAGGNQETQYF
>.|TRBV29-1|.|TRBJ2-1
TGCAGCGTTGAAGAGTACGGGGAGGAGCAGTTCTTC
CSVEEYGEEQFF
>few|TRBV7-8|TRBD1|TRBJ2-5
TGTGCCAGCAGACACAGGGGTCGCGAGGAGACCCAGTACTTC
CASRHRGREETQYF
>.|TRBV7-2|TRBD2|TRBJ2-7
TGTGCCAGCAGCTTAGCAGGGACTAGCGGGAACTACGAGCAGTACTTC
CASSLAGTSGNYEQYF
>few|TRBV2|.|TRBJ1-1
TGTGCCAGCACCAGTATGAACACTGAAGCTTTCTTT
CASTSMNTEAFF
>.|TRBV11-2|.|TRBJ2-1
TGTGCCAGCAGCTTAGTACTATCGGAGCAGTTCTTC
CASSLVLSEQFF
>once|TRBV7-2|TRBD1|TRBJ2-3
TGTGCCAGCAGCCCCTGGACAGGGGAGGCTACGCAGTATTTT
CASSPWTGEATQYF
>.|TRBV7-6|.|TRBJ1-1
TGTGCCAGCAGCTTAGCGGGGGGTAACACTGAAGCTTTCTTT
CASSLAGGNTEAFF
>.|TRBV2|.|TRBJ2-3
TGTGCCAGCAACCCGATAGGCACAGATACGCAGTATTTT
CASNPIGTDTQYF
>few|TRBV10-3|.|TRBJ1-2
TGTGCCATCAGTGAGTCCAATGAGGGTGGCTACACCTTC
CAISESNEGGYTF
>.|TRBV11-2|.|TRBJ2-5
TGTGCCAGCAGCCCCGGTTCTTGGAGGGAGGAGACCCAGTACTTC
CASSPGSWREETQYF
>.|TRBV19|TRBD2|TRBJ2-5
TGTGCCAGTAGTATGGAGACTAGCGGCCTTAGGGCCCAGTACTTC
CASSMETSGLRAQYF
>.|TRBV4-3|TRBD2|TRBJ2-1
TGCGCCAGCAGCCAGGTAATGACTAGCGAGGACAATGAGCAGTTCTTC
CASSQVMTSEDNEQFF
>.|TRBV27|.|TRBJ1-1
TGTGCCAGCAGTTTAAAGGGGTTGGGCACTGAAGCTTTCTTT
CASSLKGLGTEAFF
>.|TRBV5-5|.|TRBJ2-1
TGTGCCAGCAGCTTGGTAGCGGCGGCTTGGGAGCAGTTCTTC
CASSLVAAAWEQFF
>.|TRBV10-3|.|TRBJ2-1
TGTGCCATCAGTGCGACGGGAGCCAATGAGCAGTTCTTC
CAISATGANEQFF
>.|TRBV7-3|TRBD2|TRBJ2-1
TGTGCCAGCAGCGCCAGCGGGAATAACAATGAGCAGTTCTTC
CASSASGNNNEQFF
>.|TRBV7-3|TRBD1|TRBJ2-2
TGTGCCAGCAGCACCTGGACAGGGTCCGGGGAGCTGTTTTTT
CASSTWTGSGELFF
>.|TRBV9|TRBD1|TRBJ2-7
TGTGCCAGCAGTGTCGGGACAGGGTCATCCTACGAGCAGTACTTC
CASSVGTGSSYEQYF
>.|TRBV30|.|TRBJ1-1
TGTGCCTTCCATATGGGGGGTGGGAACACTGAAGCTTTCTTT
CAFHMGGGNTEAFF
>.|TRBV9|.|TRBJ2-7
TGTGCCAGCAGCGTAGCTGATAGTCCTGTCTACGAGCAGTACTTC
CASSVADSPVYEQYF
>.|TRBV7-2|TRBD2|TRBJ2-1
TGTGCCAGCAGCTTTGGAACGGGAGGACTTGAGCAGTTCTTC
CASSFGTGGLEQFF
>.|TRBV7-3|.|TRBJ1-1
TGTGCCAGCAGCTTAAGCGGGGATGGCACTGAAGCTTTCTTT
CASSLSGDGTEAFF
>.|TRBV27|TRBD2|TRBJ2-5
TGTGCCAGCCAACTTCTAGCGGGAGGGTCAGGGGTGGAGACCCAGTACTTC
CASQLLAGGSGVETQYF
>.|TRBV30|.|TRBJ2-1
TGTGCCTGGCGGTATTCCTACAATGAGCAGTTCTTC
CAWRYSYNEQFF
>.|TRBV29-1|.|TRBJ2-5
TGCAGCGGGCAACTTATGGAGGGGGAGACCCAGTACTTC
CSGQLMEGETQYF